This T cell receptor (beta chain) was found in a study of blood T cell repertoires in COVID-19. Generated by immunoSEQ multiplex PCR, the TCRdb table keeps only in-frame clones and is missing some. The table records more than 150,000 clones, less than 85% of them present only once. V trimming: 5 bases; J trimming: 0 bases; junction bases outside the gene matches: 4. This CDR3 is built from 14 residues. Germline assignment: CDR1 LNHDA and CDR2 SQIVND (reference sequence). The receptor comes from a man between 50 and 59 years old who had recovered from COVID-19. Sequenced: peripheral blood. This chain connects TRBV19 to TRBJ2-7; 7 bases match TRBD1. The DNA for the CDR3 is TGTGCCAGTAGTGACAGGGCCCTCTCCTACGAGCAGTACTTC. As protein: CASSDRALSYEQYF.